A single TCR beta chain is shown here with its context. Trimming cost V 4 bases and J 3 bases, with 10 bases left between them. The CDR3 spans 13 residues. In germline, CDR1 is SGHKS, CDR2 YYEKEE (reference sequence). Mixed chimerism was transient after nonmyeloablative marrow transplants from related graft donors. Sequencing was performed with immunoSEQ multiplex PCR; in TCRdb, only in-frame clones are kept and a portion is missing. The data contain roughly 70,000 clones, more than 70% of them singletons. This specimen comes from a study of Tregs in tolerant kidney transplant recipients. The source was CD4+ T cells from blood (PBMCs), collected 6 months after the transplant. This clonotype was obtained from a human patient who received a combined kidney and bone marrow transplant. Some of the T cells might come from the graft donor. This rearrangement joins TRBV5-5 to TRBJ2-5; perhaps TRBD2 as D (5 bases). CDR3 DNA sequence: TGTGCCAGCAGCAGGACTTTCAAAGAGACCCAGTACTTC. Amino acid sequence: CASSRTFKETQYF.